This T cell receptor beta chain comes out of a study of blood T cell repertoires in COVID-19. Study background: Donors in the United States, Italy and Spain gave samples during acute or convalescent COVID-19.

Original methodology: For nucleated cells, counts were estimated from reference gene primer amplification. The repertoire was sequenced with immunoSEQ multiplex PCR; TCRdb's copy has only in-frame clones and lacks some. V, J and clone size are those of that table, while D and trimming were read from the DNA. This table has about 190,000 clones, about 91% appearing once. This clonotype was sampled from a woman aged 25-40 years with acute or convalescent COVID-19. Input material: peripheral blood.

The CDR3 loop is CASSRPGQLSEQYF. CDR3 nucleotide sequence: TGTGCCAGCAGTCGCCCGGGACAGCTAAGCGAGCAGTACTTC. The chain links TRBV6-5 to TRBJ2-7, with 7 positions matching TRBD1. The V gene end was trimmed by 5 bases and the J gene end by 6 bases; junction bases not matched to a gene: 10. Per the germline V gene, CDR1 is MNHEY and CDR2 is SVGAGI. This CDR3 region has 14 residues.